The 21 T cell receptor beta chains reported below all come from one sample, sequenced in a study of blood T cell repertoires in COVID-19. Repertoires were generated with immunoSEQ multiplex PCR, while TCRdb's copy carries only in-frame clones and drops some. The sample carries about 220,000 clones, around 84% recorded once. Source material: peripheral blood. The receptor set was obtained from a human donor in a cohort sampled during active COVID-19.

This rearrangement joins TRBV7-9 to TRBJ2-3; D not resolved. CDR3 length: 15 residues. Germline V gives CDR1 SEHNR, CDR2 FQNEAQ (reference sequence). V was pared by 6 bases and J by 3 bases, with 16 bases between. The CDR3 DNA sequence: TGTGCCAGCAGTCCACTCCCCGGGTGGACAGATACGCAGTATTTT. Translated, it gives CASSPLPGWTDTQYF.

The chain recombines TRBV18 with TRBJ1-4, with D unclear. There are 16 residues in the CDR3. V was trimmed by 0 bases and J by 5 bases, leaving 13 bases between them. The germline V gene has CDR1 KGHSH and CDR2 LQKENI. CDR3 residues: CASSPPSGRQNEKLFF. The CDR3, as DNA: TGTGCCAGCTCACCACCGAGTGGCAGACAAAATGAAAAACTGTTTTTT.

The chain joins TRBV5-6 to TRBJ2-5, with 7 bases matching TRBD2. Germline V gene sequence: CDR1 SGHDT, CDR2 YYEEEE. The CDR3 covers 15 residues. Losses at the gene ends were 2 bases for V and 3 bases for J; bases not matched to a gene: 7. CDR3 sequence reads: CASSFAGLGEETQYF. CDR3 DNA: TGTGCCAGCAGCTTTGCAGGACTAGGAGAAGAGACCCAGTACTTC.

This clone turned up a few times. This chain links TRBV7-9 with TRBJ2-7, with D tentatively TRBD1 (6 bases). The CDR3 has 18 residues. Germline CDR1 SEHNR, CDR2 FQNEAQ (reference sequence). Trimming took 1 base from V and 1 from J, leaving 20 bases between them. CDR3 amino acids: CASSLVATVQGSSYEQYF. In nucleotides, the CDR3 is TGTGCCAGCAGCTTAGTCGCAACTGTACAGGGATCATCCTACGAGCAGTACTTC.

The CDR3 here is CASSGTSGNTGELFF. As DNA, the CDR3 is TGTGCCAGCAGTGGGACTAGCGGTAACACCGGGGAGCTGTTTTTT. The rearrangement links TRBV2 to TRBJ2-2, with 10 nucleotides matching TRBD2. V was clipped by 4 bases and J by 2 bases; unmatched bases: 1. This CDR3 has 15 residues. Germline CDR1 is SNHLY and CDR2 is FYNNEI.

The chain uses TRBV28 and TRBJ1-1, with a weak D call TRBD1 (6 bases). Germline V CDR1 and CDR2: MDHEN, SYDVKM. V was trimmed by 6 bases and J by 5 bases, leaving 16 bases between them. The CDR3 spans 14 residues. This CDR3 reads CASSSPRQETEAFF. In nucleotides, the CDR3 is TGTGCCAGCAGCTCTCCTAGACAGGAAACTGAAGCTTTCTTT.

The chain employs TRBV5-4 and TRBJ2-3; D ambiguous. CDR1 is SGHNT, CDR2 YYREEE, per germline (reference sequence). Trimming removed 4 bases at V and 1 base at J, with 19 bases between. The CDR3 covers 17 residues. The chain's CDR3 is CASSQRPGVRRTDTQYF. CDR3 bases: TGTGCCAGCAGCCAACGGCCAGGCGTAAGACGCACAGATACGCAGTATTTT. Complete variable domain (other parts from reference TRBV5-4 and TRBJ2-3): ETGVTQSPTHLIKTRGQQVTLRCSSQSGHNTVSWYQQALGQGPQFIFQYYREEENGRGNFPPRFSGLQFPNYSSELNVNALELDDSALYLCASSQRPGVRRTDTQYFGPGTRLTVL.

The chain couples TRBV28 to TRBJ2-3; D perhaps matches TRBD2 (5 bases). Between the trimmed V and J ends, which lost 8 bases and 11 bases, there was a span of 17 bases. The CDR3 loop spans 12 amino acids. Germline CDR1 is MDHEN and CDR2 is SYDVKM. CDR3 sequence (DNA): TGTGCCAGCGTCAGTTGGGCGGACTTGCAGTATTTT. This gives the protein CASVSWADLQYF.

This chain joins TRBV9 and TRBJ2-2; D is undetermined. V was pared by 3 bases and J by 6 bases, with 9 bases between. The V gene's germline CDR1 is SGDLS and CDR2 YYNGEE. This CDR3 comprises 13 residues. The CDR3 sequence is CASSALVAGELFF. The DNA for the CDR3 is TGTGCCAGCAGCGCCCTTGTTGCCGGGGAGCTGTTTTTT.

A few counts support this clone. The rearrangement uses TRBV19 and TRBJ1-6, with D hard to call. Trimming took 5 bases from V and 10 from J, leaving 21 bases between them. CDR1 is LNHDA, CDR2 SQIVND, per germline (reference sequence). The CDR3 covers 16 residues. CDR3 nucleotides: TGTGCCAGTAGTGCTTCTGGGAGTGAGCCCAGCTCACCCCTCCACTTT. Protein product: CASSASGSEPSSPLHF.

This rearrangement joins TRBV7-9 to TRBJ2-7; D might be TRBD2 (6 bases). With 5 bases removed from V and 2 bases from J, the gap between germline ends came to 13 bases. The CDR3 consists of 14 residues. Germline CDR1 SEHNR, CDR2 FQNEAQ (reference sequence). The CDR3 loop reads CASSPRDLPYEQYF. The CDR3 DNA reads TGTGCCAGCAGCCCACGGGACTTACCCTACGAGCAGTACTTC.

This chain uses TRBV5-1 with TRBJ2-1, with 8 positions matching TRBD2. The CDR3 is 14 residues long. Germline-derived CDR1 and CDR2 are SGHRS and YFSETQ. Trimming took 6 bases from V and 7 from J; bases not matched to a gene: 9. The CDR3 DNA is TGCGCCAGCAACCCGACTAAGCGGGAGAATGAGCAGTTCTTC. Residues: CASNPTKRENEQFF.

About this clone itself: Because it lacks the conserved phenylalanine or tryptophan at the end, this CDR3 is likely a read error. No DNA is shown, since the ends of the CDR3 on it are uncertain; the CDR3 is the one TCRdb lists. The chain recombines TRBV5-1 with TRBJ1-2. The germline V gene encodes CDR1 SGHRS and CDR2 YFSETQ. The CDR3 is 13 amino acids in total, end residues counted. CDR3 loop: CASSLKSGGSLVS.

This chain links TRBV3-1 (or the pseudogene TRBV3-2) with TRBJ1-6, with 7 nucleotides matching TRBD1. Germline CDR1 LGHDT, CDR2 YNNKEL (reference sequence). CDR3 size: 15 residues. V shed 4 bases, J shed 8 bases, and the junction held 8 bases outside the gene matches. DNA for the CDR3: TGTGCCAGCAGCCCACTCCAGGGGGTCGATTCACCCCTCCACTTT. The encoded protein is CASSPLQGVDSPLHF.

The genes are TRBV6-6 and TRBJ1-5; D not resolved. V gave up 0 bases and J gave up 1 base, with 7 bases separating them. The CDR3 spans 15 residues. Per germline, CDR1 MNHNY and CDR2 SVGAGI (reference sequence). CDR3 in amino acids: CASSYSGGSNQPQHF. The CDR3 region has the DNA TGTGCCAGCAGTTACTCGGGAGGAAGCAATCAGCCCCAGCATTTT.

The chain uses TRBV14 and TRBJ1-6, with D maybe TRBD1 (5 bases). This CDR3 contains 16 residues. Germline V gene sequence: CDR1 SGHDN, CDR2 FVKESK. V lost 4 bases and J 8 bases, leaving 18 bases between the germline ends. The DNA of the CDR3 is TGTGCCAGCAGCCGTCTCGGGAGGGGCGAGGATTCACCCCTCCACTTT. Protein sequence: CASSRLGRGEDSPLHF.

The rearrangement uses TRBV7-2 and TRBJ1-5; D is perhaps TRBD1 (6 bases). CDR1 is SGHTA and CDR2 is FQGNSA in the germline V gene. Trimming stripped 0 bases from V and 6 bases from J, with 12 bases between. The length of the CDR3 is 15 residues. The CDR3 DNA follows: TGTGCCAGCAGCTTAGCACAGGGTTCGGGTCAGCCCCAGCATTTT. Translation gives CASSLAQGSGQPQHF.

This clone was found a few times. V is TRBV4-1 and J is TRBJ2-2; 9 bases are shared with TRBD1. This CDR3 spans 17 amino acids. In germline, CDR1 is MGHRA, CDR2 YSYEKL. V was pared by 0 bases and J by 4 bases, with 6 bases of the junction left unmatched. The CDR3 sequence is CASSQDAGQGRTGELFF. The CDR3 bases are TGCGCCAGCAGCCAAGATGCTGGACAGGGGCGCACCGGGGAGCTGTTTTTT.

The chain has TRBV5-5 and TRBJ1-2, with a possible D match to TRBD1 (6 bases). Looked up from germline, CDR1 is SGHKS and CDR2 is YYEKEE (reference sequence). Between the trimmed V and J ends, which lost 6 bases and 4 bases, there was a span of 19 bases. The CDR3 is 15 amino acids. The CDR3 region is CASTSTPGETYGYTF. DNA for the CDR3: TGTGCCAGCACCTCAACCCCAGGGGAAACCTATGGCTACACCTTC.

The chain has TRBV25-1 and TRBJ2-4; a weak D match, TRBD1 (6 bases). Trimming took off 8 bases at V and 4 bases at J, with 15 bases between the two ends. From germline, CDR1 is MGHDK and CDR2 SYGVNS. The length of the CDR3 is 14 residues. The CDR3 DNA reads TGTGCCAGCTTAAGGGGGTCGGGTAAAAACATTCAGTACTTC. It specifies CASLRGSGKNIQYF.

The chain links TRBV18 to TRBJ2-7, with 12 bases matching TRBD2. The length of the CDR3 is 15 residues. The junction had 6 bases not matched to a gene; V was cut back by 6 bases and J by 3 bases. Germline CDR1 and CDR2: KGHSH and LQKENI. The CDR3, as DNA: TGTGCCAGCTCTAGTCTAGCGGGGGGGCTCTACGAGCAGTACTTC. This encodes CASSSLAGGLYEQYF.